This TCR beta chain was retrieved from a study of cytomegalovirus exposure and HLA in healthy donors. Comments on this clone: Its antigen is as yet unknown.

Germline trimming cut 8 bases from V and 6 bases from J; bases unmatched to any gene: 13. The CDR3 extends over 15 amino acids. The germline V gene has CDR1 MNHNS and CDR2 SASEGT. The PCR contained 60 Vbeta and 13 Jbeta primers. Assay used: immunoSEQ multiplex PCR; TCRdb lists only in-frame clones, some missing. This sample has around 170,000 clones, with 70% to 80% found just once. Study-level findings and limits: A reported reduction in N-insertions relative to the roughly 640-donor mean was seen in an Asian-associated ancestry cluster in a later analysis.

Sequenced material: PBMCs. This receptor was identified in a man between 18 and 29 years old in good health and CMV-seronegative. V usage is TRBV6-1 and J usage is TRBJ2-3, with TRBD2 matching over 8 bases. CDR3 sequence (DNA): TGTGCCAGCGGCGGGGCGGGGGGAGGTCCGGATACGCAGTATTTT. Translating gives CASGGAGGGPDTQYF.